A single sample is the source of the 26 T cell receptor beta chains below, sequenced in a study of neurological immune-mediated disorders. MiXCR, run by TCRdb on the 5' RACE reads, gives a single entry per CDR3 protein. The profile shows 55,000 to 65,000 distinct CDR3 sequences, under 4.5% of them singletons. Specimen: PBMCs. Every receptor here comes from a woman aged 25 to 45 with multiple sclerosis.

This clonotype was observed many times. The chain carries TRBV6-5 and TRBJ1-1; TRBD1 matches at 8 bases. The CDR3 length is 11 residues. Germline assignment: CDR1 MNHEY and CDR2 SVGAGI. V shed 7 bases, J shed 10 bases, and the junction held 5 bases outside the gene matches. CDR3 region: CASTSTGGAFF. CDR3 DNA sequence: TGTGCCAGCACCTCAACAGGGGGAGCTTTCTTT.

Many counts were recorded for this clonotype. The CDR3 DNA is TGTGCCAGCAGCCCATCCGCAGGGACACCAGACTATGGCTACACCTTC. Its translation: CASSPSAGTPDYGYTF. The rearrangement links TRBV5-8 to TRBJ1-2; perhaps TRBD1 as D (6 bases). Trimming took off 4 bases at V and 3 bases at J, with 19 bases between the two ends. CDR3 length: 16 amino acids. Per the germline V gene, CDR1 is SGHTS and CDR2 is YDEGEE.

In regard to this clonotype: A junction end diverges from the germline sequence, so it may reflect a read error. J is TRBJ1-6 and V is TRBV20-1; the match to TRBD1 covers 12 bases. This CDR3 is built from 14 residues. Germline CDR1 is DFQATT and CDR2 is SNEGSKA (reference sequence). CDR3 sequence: CSARGQGASSPLNF. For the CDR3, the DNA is TGCAGTGCTAGGGGACAGGGGGCGAGTTCACCCCTCAACTTT.

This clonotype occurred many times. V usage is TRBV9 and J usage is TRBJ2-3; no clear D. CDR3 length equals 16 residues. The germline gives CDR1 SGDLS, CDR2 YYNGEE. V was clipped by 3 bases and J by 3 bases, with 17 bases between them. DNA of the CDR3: TGTGCCAGCAGCGGCGGTAGCTTTCTAGGGACAGATACGCAGTATTTT. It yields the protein CASSGGSFLGTDTQYF.

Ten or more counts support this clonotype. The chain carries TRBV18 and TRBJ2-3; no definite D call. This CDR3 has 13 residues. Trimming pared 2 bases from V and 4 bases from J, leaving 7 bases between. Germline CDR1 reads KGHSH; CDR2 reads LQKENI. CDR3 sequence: CASSPRYSDTQYF. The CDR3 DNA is TGTGCCAGCTCACCAAGATATTCAGATACGCAGTATTTT.

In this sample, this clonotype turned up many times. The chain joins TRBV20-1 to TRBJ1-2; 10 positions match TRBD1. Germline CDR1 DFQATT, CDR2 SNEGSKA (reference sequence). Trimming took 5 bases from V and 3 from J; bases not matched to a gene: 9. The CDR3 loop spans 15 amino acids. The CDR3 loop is CSAAGTGDVDYGYTF. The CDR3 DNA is TGCAGTGCTGCCGGGACAGGGGATGTGGACTATGGCTACACCTTC.

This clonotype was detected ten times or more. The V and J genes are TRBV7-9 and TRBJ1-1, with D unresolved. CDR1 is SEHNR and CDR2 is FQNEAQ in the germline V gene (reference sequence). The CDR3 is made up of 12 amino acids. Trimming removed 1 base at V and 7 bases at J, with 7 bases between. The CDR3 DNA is TGTGCCAGCAGCTTAGTAGGCGGTGAAGCTTTCTTT. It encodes CASSLVGGEAFF. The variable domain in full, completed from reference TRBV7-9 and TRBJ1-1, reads DTGVSQNPRHKITKRGQNVTFRCDPISEHNRLYWYRQTLGQGPEFLTYFQNEAQLEKSRLLSDRFSAERPKGSFSTLEIQRTEQGDSAMYLCASSLVGGEAFFGQGTRLTVV.

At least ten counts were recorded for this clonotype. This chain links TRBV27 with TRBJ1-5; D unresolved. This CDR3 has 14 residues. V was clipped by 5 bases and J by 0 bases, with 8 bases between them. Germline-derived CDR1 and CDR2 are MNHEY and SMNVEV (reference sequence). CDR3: CASSPLYSNQPQHF. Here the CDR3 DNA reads TGTGCCAGCAGTCCGCTATATAGCAATCAGCCCCAGCATTTT.

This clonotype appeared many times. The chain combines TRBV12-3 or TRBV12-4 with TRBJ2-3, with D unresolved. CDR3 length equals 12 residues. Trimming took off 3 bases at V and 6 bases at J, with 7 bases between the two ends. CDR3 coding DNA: TGTGCCAGCAGTTTCCTTAAGGATACGCAGTATTTT. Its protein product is CASSFLKDTQYF.

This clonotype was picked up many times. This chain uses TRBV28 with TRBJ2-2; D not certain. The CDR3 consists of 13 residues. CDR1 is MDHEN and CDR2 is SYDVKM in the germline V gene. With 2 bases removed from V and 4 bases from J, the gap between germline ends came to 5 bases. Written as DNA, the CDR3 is TGTGCCAGCAGTTTAGGGTTCACCGGGGAGCTGTTTTTT. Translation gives CASSLGFTGELFF.

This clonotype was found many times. The CDR3 reads CASSGRAAGIYEQYF. CDR3 nucleotides: TGCGCCAGCAGCGGCCGGGCCGCCGGCATCTACGAGCAGTACTTC. The chain combines TRBV5-1 with TRBJ2-7; D is undetermined. CDR3 length: 15 residues. Germline-derived CDR1 and CDR2 are SGHRS and YFSETQ. Trimming pared 4 bases from V and 3 bases from J, leaving 17 bases between.

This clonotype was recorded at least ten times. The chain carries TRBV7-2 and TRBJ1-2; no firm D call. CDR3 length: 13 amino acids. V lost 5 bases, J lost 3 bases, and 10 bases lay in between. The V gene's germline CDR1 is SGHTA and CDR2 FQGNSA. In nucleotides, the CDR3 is TGTGCCAGCAGCAGTAGCCCCTACTATGGCTACACCTTC. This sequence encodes CASSSSPYYGYTF. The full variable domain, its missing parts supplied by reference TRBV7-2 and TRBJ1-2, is GAGVSQSPSNKVTEKGKDVELRCDPISGHTALYWYRQSLGQGLEFLIYFQGNSAPDKSGLPSDRFSAERTGGSVSTLTIQRTQQEDSAVYLCASSSSPYYGYTFGSGTRLTVV.

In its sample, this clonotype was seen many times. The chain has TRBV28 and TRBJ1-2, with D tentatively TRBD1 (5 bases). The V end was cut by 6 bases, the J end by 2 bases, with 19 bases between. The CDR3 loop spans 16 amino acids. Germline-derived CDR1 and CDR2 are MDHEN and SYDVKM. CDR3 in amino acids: CASSPPSSAGNYGYTF. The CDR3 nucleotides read TGTGCCAGCAGCCCTCCCTCCTCGGCAGGGAACTATGGCTACACCTTC.

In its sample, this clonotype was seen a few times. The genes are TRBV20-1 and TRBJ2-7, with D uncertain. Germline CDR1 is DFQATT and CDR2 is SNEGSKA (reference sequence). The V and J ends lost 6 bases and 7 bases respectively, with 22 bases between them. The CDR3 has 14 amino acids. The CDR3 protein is CSAHMGKGIGEQYF. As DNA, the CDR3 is TGCAGTGCCCACATGGGTAAGGGAATTGGGGAGCAGTACTTC.

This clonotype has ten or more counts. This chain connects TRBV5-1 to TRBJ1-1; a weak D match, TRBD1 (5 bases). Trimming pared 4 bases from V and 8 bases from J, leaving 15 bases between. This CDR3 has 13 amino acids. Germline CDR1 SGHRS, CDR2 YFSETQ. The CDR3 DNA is TGCGCCAGCAGCCCGGGGACGGAAACCGAAGCTTTCTTT. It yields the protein CASSPGTETEAFF.

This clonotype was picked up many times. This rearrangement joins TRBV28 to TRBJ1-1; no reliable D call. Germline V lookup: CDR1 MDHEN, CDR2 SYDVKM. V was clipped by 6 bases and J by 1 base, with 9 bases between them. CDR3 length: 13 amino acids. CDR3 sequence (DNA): TGTGCCAGCAGAAGGTCCGGGAACACTGAAGCTTTCTTT. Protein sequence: CASRRSGNTEAFF.

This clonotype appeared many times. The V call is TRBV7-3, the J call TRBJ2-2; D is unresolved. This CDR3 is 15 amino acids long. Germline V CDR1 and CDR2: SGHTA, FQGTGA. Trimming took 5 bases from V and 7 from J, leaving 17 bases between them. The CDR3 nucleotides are TGTGCCAGCAGCCCCGGCTCAGGACGGGTCGGGGAGCTGTTTTTT. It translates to CASSPGSGRVGELFF.

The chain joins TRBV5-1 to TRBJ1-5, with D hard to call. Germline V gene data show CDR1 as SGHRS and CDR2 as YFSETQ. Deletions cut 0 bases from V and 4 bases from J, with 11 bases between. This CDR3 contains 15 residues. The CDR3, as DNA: TGCGCCAGCAGCTTGGAACCTGGCAGGAATCAGCCCCAGCATTTT. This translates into CASSLEPGRNQPQHF.

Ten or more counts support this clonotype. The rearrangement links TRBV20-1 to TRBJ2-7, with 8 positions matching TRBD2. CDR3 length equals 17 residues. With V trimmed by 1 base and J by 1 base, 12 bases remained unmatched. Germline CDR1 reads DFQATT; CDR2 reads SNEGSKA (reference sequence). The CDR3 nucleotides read TGCAGTGCTAGAGTCGTTGGGGTGACGGGAGGGTCCTACGAGCAGTACTTC. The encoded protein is CSARVVGVTGGSYEQYF.

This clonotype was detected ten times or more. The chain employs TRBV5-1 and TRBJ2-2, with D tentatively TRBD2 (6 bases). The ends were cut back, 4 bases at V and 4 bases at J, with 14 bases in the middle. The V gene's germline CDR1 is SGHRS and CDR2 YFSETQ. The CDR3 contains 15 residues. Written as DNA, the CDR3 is TGCGCCAGCAGCCTTGGAGGGTTAGGCACCGGGGAGCTGTTTTTT. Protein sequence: CASSLGGLGTGELFF.

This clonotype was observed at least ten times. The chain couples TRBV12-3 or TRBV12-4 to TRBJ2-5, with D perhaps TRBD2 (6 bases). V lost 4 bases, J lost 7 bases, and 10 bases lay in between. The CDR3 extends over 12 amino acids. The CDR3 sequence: CASSSMGGTQYF. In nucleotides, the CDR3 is TGTGCCAGCAGTTCTATGGGGGGGACCCAGTACTTC.

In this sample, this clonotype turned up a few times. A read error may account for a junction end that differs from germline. The CDR3 DNA follows: TGCGCCAGCAGCTTGGCCAGCAATCAGCCCCAGAATTTT. Amino acids: CASSLASNQPQNF. The J gene is TRBJ1-5, the V gene TRBV5-1, with unresolved D. The CDR3 extends over 13 amino acids. The germline V gene encodes CDR1 SGHRS and CDR2 YFSETQ.

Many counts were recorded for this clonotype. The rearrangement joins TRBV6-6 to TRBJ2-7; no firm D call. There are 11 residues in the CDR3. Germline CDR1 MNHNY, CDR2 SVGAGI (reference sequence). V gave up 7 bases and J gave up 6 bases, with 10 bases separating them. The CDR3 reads CASTRAGEQYF. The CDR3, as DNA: TGTGCCAGCACCCGAGCCGGCGAGCAGTACTTC.

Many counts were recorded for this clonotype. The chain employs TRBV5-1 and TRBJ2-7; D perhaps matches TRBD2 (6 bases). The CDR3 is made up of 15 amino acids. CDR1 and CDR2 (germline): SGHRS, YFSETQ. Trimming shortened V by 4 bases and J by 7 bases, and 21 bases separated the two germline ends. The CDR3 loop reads CASSQLPGPGVEQYF. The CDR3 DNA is TGCGCCAGCAGCCAACTACCGGGACCGGGGGTAGAGCAGTACTTC.

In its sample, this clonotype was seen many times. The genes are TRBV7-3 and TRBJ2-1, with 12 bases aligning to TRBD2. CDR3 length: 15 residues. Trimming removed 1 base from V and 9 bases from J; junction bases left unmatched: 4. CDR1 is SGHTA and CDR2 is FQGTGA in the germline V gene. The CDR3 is CASSLNQLAGGEQFF. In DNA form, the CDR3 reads TGTGCCAGCAGCTTAAATCAACTAGCGGGAGGTGAGCAGTTCTTC.

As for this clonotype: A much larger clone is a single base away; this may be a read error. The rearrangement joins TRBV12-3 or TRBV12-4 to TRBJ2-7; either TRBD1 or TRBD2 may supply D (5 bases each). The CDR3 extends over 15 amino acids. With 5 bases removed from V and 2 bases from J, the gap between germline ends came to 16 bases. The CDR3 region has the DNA TGTGCCAGCAGTATTTCTACTAGAGGGGCCTACGAGCAGTACTTC. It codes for CASSISTRGAYEQYF.